This T cell receptor (beta chain) is drawn from a study of T cell responses to AZD1222 COVID-19 vaccine. Notes on this clone: Its antigen remains unidentified.

Some clones are missing from TCRdb's copy, which holds only in-frame ones; the method was immunoSEQ multiplex PCR. The sample holds approximately 52,000 clones, over 80% seen once. Overall study results and limits: Reportedly, nearly half the spike-specific TCRs target unmutated variant regions. Only after the peak T cell response were repertoires sampled. Dominant at 160-218 and 743-854, vaccine-associated CD4 TCRs also spanned spike. The number of AZD1222 recipients seropositive at baseline was only five to seven.

CDR1 is LNHDA and CDR2 is SQIVND in the germline V gene (reference sequence). V shed 4 bases, J shed 2 bases, and the junction held 1 base outside the gene matches. The CDR3 loop spans 14 amino acids. Material: peripheral blood, obtained 28 days after the second AZD1222 dose. The chain carries TRBV19 and TRBJ2-3; 9 bases match TRBD1. This receptor was taken from an adult who received the AZD1222 COVID-19 vaccine. CDR3 sequence: CASSRTGDTDTQYF. In DNA form, the CDR3 reads TGTGCCAGTAGTAGGACAGGGGACACAGATACGCAGTATTTT.